A single T cell receptor (beta chain) is shown here with its context. Its antigen is unknown. TCRdb reworked the 5' RACE reads into one entry per CDR3 protein, no DNA. This table holds around 550,000 distinct CDR3 sequences. The data are from a study of T cells expressing NK-cell markers. Regarding the study as a whole: In about six donors, dominant NKG2C+ clonotypes were roughly 1.0-7.0% of CD8+ T cells.

The CDR3 spans 16 residues. Germline-derived CDR1 and CDR2 are MNHEY and SVGAGI. V is TRBV6-5 and J is TRBJ2-7; checking the TCRdb D call of TRBD2 is not possible without DNA. The origin of this receptor is a man between 18 and 35 years old in good health. Sequencing input: blood T cells: a sorted CD56 or NKG2C T cell subset, CD4+ or CD8+ T cells, or bulk PBMC T cells (not recorded which). Here the CDR3 reads CASSYLLAGSSYEQYF.